The TCR beta chain described here comes from a study of cytomegalovirus exposure and HLA in healthy donors (dated by TCRdb to 2015 to 2018). In terms of the full investigation: In an earlier analysis of 450 to 750 of the donors, roughly 300 Gb of sequence data and about 110 million unique TCR beta sequences from roughly 180 million T cells were reported. In a later analysis, previously published TCR beta repertoires from 670 or so donors were re-analyzed and high-resolution HLA genotyping was added so that TCR occurrence patterns could be studied. Of the roughly 390 genotyped donors, less than 85% were placed in the genetic ancestry cluster associated with self-reported Caucasian donors. On average, 235,054 unique TCR beta nucleotide sequences were sequenced per donor among roughly 430 genotyped donors of the cohort, with roughly 19% of those sequences being non-productive. The later analysis used no new phenotypic data to find candidate immune exposures, relying instead on TCR beta sequences and their occurrence across donors. An early release covering 550 to 700 HLA-typed donors comprised approximately 300 gigabases of sequencing data and about 90 million unique TCR sequences. Along with the approximately 700-subject first cohort, a separate validation cohort of around 120 different subjects was used. Because of strong linkage in the cohort, roughly five DR-DQ haplotypes were treated as single units for association and clustering. HLA typing included class I and class II loci at four-digit resolution. Using immunosequencing, the study profiled T cell repertoires from about 620 subjects and related those repertoires to cytomegalovirus serostatus. The number of typed donors differed by locus: 629-630 for A, B, C, DRB1 and DQB1; some 540 for DQA1; 606 for DPA1; and 400 to 480 for DPB1. The aim of the study was to test whether cataloging public T cell receptors could identify signatures of past pathogen exposure. High-throughput TCR immunosequencing, statistical association of individual TCRs with disease status, and machine learning were combined to predict cytomegalovirus infection status. To decide whether each TCR beta V gene segment behaved as functional or pseudogenic, an earlier analysis of approximately 590 of the donors relied on high-throughput TCR beta sequencing. Genome-wide SNP genotypes for about 55% of the roughly 670 donors were used in a later genetic analysis, which treated that subset as a discovery cohort. Donor age, sex, ethnicity and CMV serostatus were compiled together with the repertoire data. All discovery cohort repertoires had been generated using a single sequencing platform. General conclusions and limits of the study: Linkage disequilibrium might explain the correlated functional status among segregating V segments, but an unknown experimental factor could not be ruled out. In vitro tests confirmed that a few of the cytomegalovirus-associated TCR beta chains recognize cytomegalovirus antigens. Across donors, most TCR sequences were observed very rarely, whereas some public TCRs were present in many individuals. The 87-base-pair reads could not distinguish some IMGT-functional V segments, including TRBV6-2 and TRBV6-3, so those segments were excluded. An earlier analysis of approximately 590 of the donors showed that most TCR beta V segments appeared in productive rearrangements either about 87% or about 30% of the time, which broadly matched IMGT annotations. A later analysis associated roughly 17,000 TCR beta sequences with specific HLA alleles at a false discovery rate of 0.05. In a later analysis, several top co-occurrence clusters were reported to appear linked to parvovirus B19, influenza, CMV and Epstein-Barr virus. When HLA alleles, especially DR and DQ, strongly co-occurred, attributing TCR associations to individual alleles was difficult. In a later genetic analysis, fewer N-insertions in productive TCRs were reported among donors in an Asian-associated ancestry cluster than the roughly 700-donor mean. A further reported finding was that TCR beta sequences accurately predicted the HLA-A and HLA-B alleles for most subjects in the first cohort. Roughly uniform sequencing depth across donors was assumed in presence/absence analyses, although this assumption may not hold. Cytomegalovirus status was reported to be diagnosed by the classifier with high specificity and sensitivity in both the original and validation cohorts. The cohort was sequenced for TCR beta chains only, and without alpha or paired-chain data the features that could be detected were limited. In a later analysis, HLA-associated TCR beta chains were found to be more clonally expanded and to have lower generation probabilities than equally common non-associated chains. A cluster of highly shared sequence variants was judged likely to represent a technical artifact of the sequencing pipeline. A later genetic analysis associated a missense DCLRE1C variant with V-gene and J-gene trimming of TCR beta chains, and an independent cohort replicated the association. The only immune exposure information available for the cohort was CMV serostatus. A total of roughly 160 TCR beta chains were listed by the study as associated with cytomegalovirus. Because HLA typing was unavailable for some donors at each locus, only the typed subset was used in association tests. Because counts were too low, seventeen rarely observed V segments, including chromosome 9 orphons, were excluded from the earlier analysis of a few hundred of the donors. In a later analysis, the rate of TCR association differed among HLA loci, with DRB1 alleles having the most associated TCRs and HLA-C alleles having the fewest. According to a later analysis, most CMV-associated TCR beta chains appeared to be HLA-restricted, and the HLA associations seemed to be driven largely by CMV exposure. The authors suggested that the approach could potentially be generalized to other disease states and immunological phenotypes.

A note on this clone: It lacks a known antigen. The sample holds no much larger clone one base away, and base qualities are not on file.

Libraries were prepared through the immunoSEQ multiplex PCR assay. A mixture of 60 forward primers for TCR Vbeta segments and 13 reverse primers for TCR Jbeta segments was used in the multiplex PCR. The CDR3 region of rearranged TCR beta genes was amplified from genomic DNA by a multiplex PCR assay. Amplified TCR beta libraries were sequenced as 87-base-pair reads on the Illumina HiSeq System. The source study handled its data this way. A later analysis tallied roughly 78 million unique TCR beta chains across the 700 or so repertoires, and about 10 million of those chains were shared by two or more donors. Raw reads were error-corrected and collapsed into unique sequences with a nearest-neighbor algorithm that merged closely related sequences to remove PCR and sequencing errors. V, D and J gene segments were assigned by aligning CDR3 sequences to IMGT reference sequences. For a sequence to be retained, a match of at least six nucleotides was required to both a V gene segment and a J gene segment. Rearrangements were classified as productive when the CDR3 lacked stop codons and remained in frame with V and J, and all other rearrangements were classified as non-productive. Following IMGT convention, CDR3 was defined as the stretch from the second conserved V-encoded cysteine up to the conserved J-encoded phenylalanine. In an earlier analysis of just under 600 of the donors, sequences lacking an unambiguous match to a single V gene segment were excluded. An earlier analysis of around 600 of the donors classified V segments as functional when productive rearrangements were above 56.7% and as segregating when the standard deviation between donors was above 5%. A statistical classification framework was built to diagnose cytomegalovirus status from the catalog of TCR beta chain sequences. A later analysis assigned V and J genes by comparing TCR nucleotide sequences with IMGT/GENE-DB human TR gene sequences. The TCRdist pipeline was used in a later analysis to assign CDR3 sequences and most-parsimonious VDJ recombination scenarios. A later analysis defined each TCR beta chain by its CDR3 amino acid sequence plus V-gene family, and excluded reads lacking a unique V-gene family. A later analysis removed nearly 600 highly shared, low-generation-probability nucleotide sequences to deal with suspected cross-contamination and a sequencing artifact. For each public chain, a later analysis derived a clonal expansion index from normalized ranks of inferred template counts within each repertoire. In a later analysis, generation probabilities were computed using a VDJ recombination model fitted to out-of-frame rearrangements, and the results were checked against IGoR. Hypergeometric tests were used in a later analysis to score TCR-TCR, TCR-HLA and TCR-CMV co-occurrence, with a repertoire-size bias correction applied to the TCR pairs. In a later analysis, false discovery rates were estimated by permuting HLA or CMV assignments 20 times. A later analysis grouped co-occurring TCRs with DBSCAN, adding TCRdist sequence similarity when clustering within HLA-allele-positive subsets. Co-occurrence clustering excluded repertoires with fewer than 30,000 or more than 120,000 public chains, plus five with anomalous nucleotide sharing. The source is immuneACCESS, and TCRdb retained only in-frame sequences with V and J called. Part of the clones is not carried over; for the studies checked, unresolved V genes explain less than half of this, and the remainder is unexplained. The V and J calls and clone size were taken over from that table, and D and trimming were inferred from the DNA. This sample comprises about 150,000 clones, around 78% of them detected only once. The ten largest clones represent around 3.3% of the sample.

The cohort consisted of 650 to 700 healthy bone marrow donors. Cohort members were all nominally healthy when sampled, although unrecorded immune exposures were likely present. The donor was CMV seronegative and belonged to the group of over 350 seronegative cohort members. Each donor provided a peripheral blood sample, and peripheral blood mononuclear cells were used for TCR beta sequencing. The Qiagen DNeasy Blood Extraction Kit was used to extract genomic DNA from the blood cell samples. Looking up the germline V gene yields CDR1 SGHRS and CDR2 YFSETQ. The germline ends are 17 bases apart after V is trimmed by 1 base and J by 6 bases. The CDR3 holds 16 amino acids from the cysteine to the phenylalanine. Only the CDR3 part of the read is kept: 48 bases, read in frame from the first base.

The sequence came from a woman aged 40 to 49 in good health and CMV-seronegative. The specimen sequenced was PBMCs. The chain employs TRBV5-1 and TRBJ2-1; the D gene is perhaps TRBD2, from 6 matching bases. The nucleotide sequence reads TGCGCCAGCAGCTTGTTGGGTTCGGAGGGTGGCAATGAGCAGTTCTTC. It is translated as CASSLLGSEGGNEQFF.